Shown below are 15 T cell receptor beta chains from a single sample sequenced in a study of T cell changes during pregnancy in multiple sclerosis. The repertoire was sequenced with immunoSEQ multiplex PCR; TCRdb's copy has only in-frame clones and lacks some. Here the sample spans 50,000 to 65,000 clones, roughly 90% being singletons. The sequences come from peripheral blood, collected after pregnancy. These receptors came from a female donor with multiple sclerosis, enrolled in a pregnancy study.

This chain uses TRBV2 with TRBJ1-2, with D possibly being TRBD1 (6 bases). Trimming stripped 6 bases from V and 8 bases from J, with 16 bases between. Germline loops: CDR1 SNHLY, CDR2 FYNNEI. This CDR3 spans 13 amino acids. This chain's CDR3 is CASSNDRLLGYTF. CDR3 DNA sequence: TGTGCCAGCAGCAACGACAGGCTTTTGGGCTACACCTTC. The full variable domain, in which reference TRBV2 and TRBJ1-2 provide the parts outside the CDR3, is EPEVTQTPSHQVTQMGQEVILRCVPISNHLYFYWYRQILGQKVEFLVSFYNNEISEKSEIFDDQFSVERPDGSNFTLKIRSTKLEDSAMYFCASSNDRLLGYTFGSGTRLTVV.

V is TRBV13 and J is TRBJ2-7, with 10 positions matching TRBD1. J gave up 5 bases and V 2 bases, and 6 bases lay outside the gene matches. CDR3 length equals 15 residues. Germline CDR1 is PRHDT and CDR2 is FYEKMQ (reference sequence). This chain's CDR3 is CASSLTPDRGDEQYF. DNA for the CDR3: TGTGCCAGCAGCTTAACCCCGGACAGGGGGGACGAGCAGTACTTC. Looking up the rest from reference TRBV13 and TRBJ2-7 gives the full variable domain: AAGVIQSPRHLIKEKRETATLKCYPIPRHDTVYWYQQGPGQDPQFLISFYEKMQSDKGSIPDRFSAQQFSDYHSELNMSSLELGDSALYFCASSLTPDRGDEQYFGPGTRLTVT.

This chain uses TRBV18 with TRBJ1-4; D not certain. With 4 bases removed from V and 8 bases from J, the gap between germline ends came to 11 bases. Germline CDR1 reads KGHSH; CDR2 reads LQKENI. The CDR3 extends over 13 amino acids. The CDR3 here is CASSRTLGEKLFF. The CDR3 DNA reads TGTGCCAGCTCACGGACTCTAGGGGAAAAACTGTTTTTT.

The J gene is TRBJ1-1, the V gene TRBV2, with a possible D match to TRBD1 (6 bases). This CDR3 spans 16 amino acids. In germline, CDR1 is SNHLY, CDR2 FYNNEI. V gave up 3 bases and J gave up 0 bases, with 14 bases separating them. This chain's CDR3 is CASSEWGHLMNTEAFF. The CDR3 region has the DNA TGTGCCAGCAGTGAGTGGGGACACCTCATGAACACTGAAGCTTTCTTT. Based on the CDR3 plus reference TRBV2 and TRBJ1-1, the full variable domain is EPEVTQTPSHQVTQMGQEVILRCVPISNHLYFYWYRQILGQKVEFLVSFYNNEISEKSEIFDDQFSVERPDGSNFTLKIRSTKLEDSAMYFCASSEWGHLMNTEAFFGQGTRLTVV.

Comments on this clone: The junction departs from the called germline gene at one end, perhaps through a read error. The chain joins TRBV18 to TRBJ1-3; 8 bases are a match to TRBD1. Germline lookup yields CDR1 KGHSH and CDR2 LQKENI. The CDR3 sequence is 14 residues long. The CDR3 is CASSPGYTGTGDAF. Here the CDR3 DNA reads TGTGCCAGCTCACCGGGCTATACCGGGACAGGAGATGCATTT.

The chain carries TRBV6-5 and TRBJ2-1; tentative D call: TRBD2 (6 bases). The CDR3 is 11 residues long. Germline V gene sequence: CDR1 MNHEY, CDR2 SVGAGI. Trimming stripped 6 bases from V and 9 bases from J, with 9 bases between. The CDR3, as DNA: TGTGCCAGCAGACTGGGAGGTGAGCAGTTCTTC. Translated, it gives CASRLGGEQFF.

The chain uses TRBV25-1 and TRBJ2-1; D call uncertain. Trimming pared 1 base from V and 13 bases from J, leaving 8 bases between. This CDR3 has 11 residues. The germline CDR1 and CDR2 sequences are MGHDK and SYGVNS. The CDR3 DNA sequence: TGTGCCAGCAGTGAATTTGGCGGTCAGTTCTTC. Residues: CASSEFGGQFF.

The sample holds one count of this clone. Other DNA sequences from this sample encode an identical CDR3 as well. The chain couples TRBV18 to TRBJ1-1, with unresolved D. The germline V gene encodes CDR1 KGHSH and CDR2 LQKENI. CDR3 size: 13 residues. The V and J ends lost 3 bases and 0 bases respectively, with 5 bases between them. CDR3: CASSPTLNTEAFF. For the CDR3, the DNA is TGTGCCAGCTCACCGACATTGAACACTGAAGCTTTCTTT. The full variable domain, in which reference TRBV18 and TRBJ1-1 provide the parts outside the CDR3, is NAGVMQNPRHLVRRRGQEARLRCSPMKGHSHVYWYRQLPEEGLKFMVYLQKENIIDESGMPKERFSAEFPKEGPSILRIQQVVRGDSAAYFCASSPTLNTEAFFGQGTRLTVV.

The gene calls are TRBV27 and TRBJ1-1; perhaps TRBD1 as D (5 bases). The CDR3 is 13 residues long. Trimming left V 3 bases short and J 5 bases short, with 10 bases between. Germline V gene lookup returns CDR1 MNHEY and CDR2 SMNVEV (reference sequence). This CDR3 is CASSFQGGTEAFF. The DNA of the CDR3 is TGTGCCAGCAGTTTTCAGGGAGGAACTGAAGCTTTCTTT.

The chain is built from TRBV9 and TRBJ2-1; 7 nucleotides line up with TRBD2. V lost 4 bases, J lost 4 bases, and 5 bases stayed unmatched. This CDR3 is 14 amino acids long. CDR1 SGDLS and CDR2 YYNGEE come from the germline V gene. CDR3: CASSLGLGYNEQFF. In DNA form, the CDR3 reads TGTGCCAGCAGCCTAGGACTAGGGTACAATGAGCAGTTCTTC. Using reference TRBV9 and TRBJ2-1 for the parts outside the CDR3, the full variable domain is DSGVTQTPKHLITATGQRVTLRCSPRSGDLSVYWYQQSLDQGLQFLIQYYNGEERAKGNILERFSAQQFPDLHSELNLSSLELGDSALYFCASSLGLGYNEQFFGPGTRLTVL.

This clone was observed a handful of times. V usage is TRBV2 and J usage is TRBJ1-2; possibly TRBD1 for D (6 bases). The V gene's germline CDR1 is SNHLY and CDR2 FYNNEI. Deletions cut 5 bases from V and 5 bases from J, with 15 bases between. The CDR3 loop spans 14 amino acids. CDR3 residues: CASSLDRSGYGYTF. CDR3 DNA sequence: TGTGCCAGCAGTCTCGACAGGTCTGGTTATGGCTACACCTTC.

The gene calls are TRBV11-2 and TRBJ1-1, with 10 nucleotides matching TRBD1. Germline CDR1 SGHAT, CDR2 FQNNGV. Unmatched junction bases numbered 9, after V lost 5 bases and J lost 9 bases. CDR3 size: 14 residues. CDR3 in DNA: TGTGCCAGCAGCGACAGGACAGGGGGTACGAAAGCTTTCTTT. It encodes CASSDRTGGTKAFF.

The chain recombines TRBV4-1 with TRBJ2-5; 9 bases match TRBD1. V was clipped by 0 bases and J by 5 bases; unmatched bases: 10. CDR1 and CDR2 (germline): MGHRA, YSYEKL. CDR3 size: 17 residues. The CDR3, as DNA: TGCGCCAGCAGCCAAGAGGCACAGGGGGCTTTAGGGGAGACCCAGTACTTC. It encodes CASSQEAQGALGETQYF.

The rearrangement links TRBV6-6 to TRBJ1-2; 7 bases fit TRBD1. Germline lookup yields CDR1 MNHNY and CDR2 SVGAGI (reference sequence). The J segment lost 4 bases and the V segment lost 5 bases, leaving 4 bases of the junction unmatched. The CDR3 extends over 13 amino acids. The CDR3 protein is CASSPDRAYGYTF. DNA for the CDR3: TGTGCCAGCAGTCCTGACAGGGCCTATGGCTACACCTTC.

The chain employs TRBV7-2 and TRBJ2-7, with TRBD1 matching over 8 bases. This CDR3 contains 14 residues. From germline, CDR1 is SGHTA and CDR2 FQGNSA. The junction had 4 bases not matched to a gene; V was cut back by 3 bases and J by 3 bases. The CDR3 loop is CASSLSTGGYEQYF. The DNA for the CDR3 is TGTGCCAGCAGCTTGAGTACAGGGGGCTACGAGCAGTACTTC.